The rows below give T cell receptor beta chains drawn from one sample of a study of OX40 agonist ivuxolimab in advanced cancers. Clones were sequenced by immunoSEQ multiplex PCR, and TCRdb holds only the in-frame ones, with some missing. The sample holds tens of thousands of clones, about 93% seen once. Sequences were derived from CD4+ or CD8+ T cells sorted from blood, sampled in a trial of the OX40 agonist ivuxolimab. The origin of the receptors is an adult with an advanced solid tumor such as melanoma, head and neck, liver or kidney cancer. Both conserved end residues are part of each CDR3. Each record gives: J gene, V gene, clone size, D gene, CDR3 DNA, CDR3 protein. A D gene is named only where the DNA matches it firmly. Size values are once, few and many counts, or a class for expanded clones, and some rows have none.

J: TRBJ2-3; V: TRBV5-6; size: NA; D: TRBD1; DNA: TGTGCCAGCAGCCTCCGGGGGACAGGACTAGATACGCAGTATTTT; CDR3: CASSLRGTGLDTQYF
J: TRBJ2-7; V: TRBV4-1; size: NA; D: NA; DNA: TGCGCCAGCAGCCAAGACCAGAGCTCCTACGAGCAGTACTTC; CDR3: CASSQDQSSYEQYF
J: TRBJ1-4; V: TRBV6-1; size: few; D: TRBD1; DNA: TGTGCCAGCAGTGATCTTTCAGGGGGAAATGAAAAACTGTTTTTT; CDR3: CASSDLSGGNEKLFF
J: TRBJ2-1; V: TRBV6-6; size: NA; D: TRBD1; DNA: TGTGCCAGCAGCCCTACAGGGGTCCTAAGAGGTGAGCAGTTCTTC; CDR3: CASSPTGVLRGEQFF
J: TRBJ1-2; V: TRBV27; size: NA; D: TRBD1; DNA: TGTGCCAGCAGTCTGCAGGGGGCGCATGGCTACACCTTC; CDR3: CASSLQGAHGYTF
J: TRBJ2-5; V: TRBV28; size: NA; D: NA; DNA: TGTGCCAGCAGTTTATGGTCAGGGGCCATCTCGCGATCGGCCCAGTACTTC; CDR3: CASSLWSGAISRSAQYF
J: TRBJ2-7; V: TRBV28; size: once; D: TRBD1; DNA: TGTGCCAGCAGTTTGGACAGGGAACTCTACGAGCAGTACTTC; CDR3: CASSLDRELYEQYF
J: TRBJ2-1; V: TRBV12-1; size: NA; D: NA; DNA: TGTGCCAGCAGCCCCCCCGGGAGGGACCACAATGAGCAGTTCTTC; CDR3: CASSPPGRDHNEQFF
J: TRBJ2-2; V: TRBV4-1; size: NA; D: NA; DNA: TGCGCCAGCAGCCAATACCTTTTGGGGGAGACTAGCGGGGAGCTGTTTTTT; CDR3: CASSQYLLGETSGELFF
J: TRBJ2-7; V: TRBV14; size: NA; D: TRBD2; DNA: TGTGCCAGCAGCCTGGGACTAGCGGGAGGCTCCTACGAGCAGTACTTC; CDR3: CASSLGLAGGSYEQYF
J: TRBJ2-7; V: TRBV7-2; size: once; D: NA; DNA: TGTGCCAGCAGCACCCGAGAAAGGAACTACGAGCAGTACTTC; CDR3: CASSTRERNYEQYF
J: TRBJ2-7; V: TRBV19; size: NA; D: NA; DNA: TGTGCCAGTAGCCTTGGGGTAAACTACGAGCAGTACTTC; CDR3: CASSLGVNYEQYF
J: TRBJ1-5; V: TRBV4-1; size: once; D: NA; DNA: TGCGCCAGCAGCCAAGATGGACTGCTCAATCAGCCCCAGCATTTT; CDR3: CASSQDGLLNQPQHF
J: TRBJ2-2; V: TRBV19; size: once; D: TRBD2; DNA: TGTGCCAGTATGGGCTTGCGGGAGGACAACACCGGGGAGCTGTTTTTT; CDR3: CASMGLREDNTGELFF
J: TRBJ1-2; V: TRBV29-1; size: NA; D: NA; DNA: TGCAGCGTGTATGGGGGGCTATCTACAAACTATGGCTACACCTTC; CDR3: CSVYGGLSTNYGYTF
J: TRBJ2-1; V: TRBV7-6; size: NA; D: TRBD2; DNA: TGTGCCAGCAGCTCTCTCGTAGCGGGAGGCAACAATGAGCAGTTCTTC; CDR3: CASSSLVAGGNNEQFF
J: TRBJ1-1; V: TRBV6-5; size: NA; D: NA; DNA: TGTGCCAGCAGTCTGGGGGCGGATGAAGCTTTCTTT; CDR3: CASSLGADEAFF
J: TRBJ2-7; V: TRBV6-1; size: NA; D: NA; DNA: TGTGCCAGCAGTGAATATGGGCTCGCCTACGAGCAGTACTTC; CDR3: CASSEYGLAYEQYF
J: TRBJ2-7; V: TRBV7-6; size: NA; D: NA; DNA: TGTGCCAGCAGCTTAGAGCAAGGTTACTCCTACGAGCAGTACTTC; CDR3: CASSLEQGYSYEQYF
J: TRBJ2-5; V: TRBV9; size: NA; D: TRBD2; DNA: TGTGCCAGCAGCGCCAATAGCGGGAGCCCACAAGAGACCCAGTACTTC; CDR3: CASSANSGSPQETQYF
J: TRBJ2-7; V: TRBV16; size: few; D: NA; DNA: TGTGCCAGCAGCCAATACATCTACGAGCAGTACTTC; CDR3: CASSQYIYEQYF
J: TRBJ2-7; V: TRBV14; size: NA; D: TRBD1; DNA: TGTGCCAGCAGCCAGGACAGGGTAAGCTACGAGCAGTACTTC; CDR3: CASSQDRVSYEQYF
J: TRBJ2-2; V: TRBV19; size: NA; D: TRBD1; DNA: TGTGCCAGTACCCACCCGGGACAGGGGGCGAGGGCCGGGGAGCTGTTTTTT; CDR3: CASTHPGQGARAGELFF
J: TRBJ2-4; V: TRBV5-6; size: NA; D: NA; DNA: TGTGCCAGCAGCTTCGCAGCAGGGCCGAAAAACATTCAGTACTTC; CDR3: CASSFAAGPKNIQYF